This TCR beta chain came from a study of beta chain features in type 1 diabetes. The authors reverse transcribed all of the isolated RNA, so sequencing captured expressed TCRB transcripts. There were 3 million to 4 million reads on average in the naive, central memory and regulatory T cell samples. TCRdb's table, derived via immunoSEQ multiplex PCR, lists solely in-frame clones and lacks some. This table holds 150,000 to 190,000 clones, approximately 10% found once. This clone has more than one count but fewer than ten. The antigen is not known. Notes on the study in general: The study found moderately but significantly shorter TCRB CDR3s in all four CD4+ subsets of Type 1 diabetes patients. Comparison showed that naive, central memory and Treg TCRB repertoires appeared more similar among patients than among healthy donors.

A sort by CD45RO/CCR7/CD25/CD127/CD95/CD27 yielded CD4+ naive, central memory, regulatory and stem cell-like memory cells. Sorted cells reached over 95% purity in every population. V was pared by 8 bases and J by 7 bases, with 12 bases between. Germline CDR1 is SNHLY and CDR2 is FYNNEI. The CDR3 totals 12 residues. The chain joins TRBV2 to TRBJ2-1, with D perhaps TRBD1 (6 bases). Source material: central memory CD4+ T cells from blood. The clonotype was recovered from a young man with type 1 diabetes. CDR3 coding DNA: TGTGCCAGCGATCTTAGGGGGAATGAGCAGTTCTTC. Protein sequence: CASDLRGNEQFF.